This T cell receptor (gamma chain) is drawn from a study of gamma-delta chains in newborns, infants, children. Study context: Polyclonal expansion of innate γδ T cells after birth follows microbial exposure.

TCRdb reapplied CATT to the reads. The table records several hundred gamma-chain clones, around 42% of them present only once. V shed 0 bases and J 9 bases; nucleotides not matched to a gene: 5. Germline CDR1 and CDR2: GITISATS and ISYDGTV (reference sequence). The CDR3 sequence is 16 residues long. This receptor was taken from a child who was a newborn, infant or young child, either healthy, febrile or measles-vaccinated (not recorded which). V and J are TRGV9 and TRGJP. TCRdb gives no J gene; it was assigned here by matching the DNA to germline. Sequencing used blood. CDR3 sequence reads: CALWEVHGLGKKIKVF. CDR3 sequence (DNA): TGTGCCTTGTGGGAGGTGCATGGGTTGGGCAAAAAAATCAAGGTATTT.